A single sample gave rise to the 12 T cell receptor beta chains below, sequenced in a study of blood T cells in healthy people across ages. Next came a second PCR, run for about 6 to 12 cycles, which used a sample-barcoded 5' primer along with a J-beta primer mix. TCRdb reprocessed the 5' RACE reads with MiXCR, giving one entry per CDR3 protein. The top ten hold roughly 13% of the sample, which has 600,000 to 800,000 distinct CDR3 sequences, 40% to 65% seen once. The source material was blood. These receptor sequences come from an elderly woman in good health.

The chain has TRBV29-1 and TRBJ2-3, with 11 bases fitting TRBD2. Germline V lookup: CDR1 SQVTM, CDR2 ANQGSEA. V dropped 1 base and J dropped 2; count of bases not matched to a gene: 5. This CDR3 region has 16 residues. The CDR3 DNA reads TGCAGCGTTGAAGGATTACTAGCGGGAGCCACAGATACGCAGTATTTT. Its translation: CSVEGLLAGATDTQYF.

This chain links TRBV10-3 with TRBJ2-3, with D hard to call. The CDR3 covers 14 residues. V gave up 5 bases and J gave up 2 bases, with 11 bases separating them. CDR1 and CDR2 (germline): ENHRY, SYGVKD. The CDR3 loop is CAISYDKNTDTQYF. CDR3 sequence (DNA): TGTGCCATCAGTTATGACAAGAACACAGATACGCAGTATTTT.

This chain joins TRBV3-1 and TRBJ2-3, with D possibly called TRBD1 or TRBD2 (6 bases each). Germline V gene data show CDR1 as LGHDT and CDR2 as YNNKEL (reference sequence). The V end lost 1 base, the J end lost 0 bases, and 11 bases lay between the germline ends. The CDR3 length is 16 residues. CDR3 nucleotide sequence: TGTGCCAGCAGCCAAGTTGGGGGGCGAAGCACAGATACGCAGTATTTT. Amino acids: CASSQVGGRSTDTQYF.

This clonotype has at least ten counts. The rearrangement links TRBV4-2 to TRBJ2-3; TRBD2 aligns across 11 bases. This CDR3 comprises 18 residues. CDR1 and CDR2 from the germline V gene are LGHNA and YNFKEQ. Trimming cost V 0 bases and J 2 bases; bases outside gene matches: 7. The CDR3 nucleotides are TGTGCCAGCAGCCAAGACTACATACTAGCGGGGGACACAGATACGCAGTATTTT. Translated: CASSQDYILAGDTDTQYF.

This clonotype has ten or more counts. The CDR3 reads CSARDSQRTKNIQYF. The CDR3, as DNA: TGCAGTGCTAGAGATAGTCAGAGAACCAAAAACATTCAGTACTTC. V is TRBV20-1 and J is TRBJ2-4; D gene unclear. V lost 0 bases to trimming and J lost 2 bases, with 11 bases between them. CDR1 and CDR2 (germline): DFQATT, SNEGSKA (reference sequence). This CDR3 is built from 15 residues.

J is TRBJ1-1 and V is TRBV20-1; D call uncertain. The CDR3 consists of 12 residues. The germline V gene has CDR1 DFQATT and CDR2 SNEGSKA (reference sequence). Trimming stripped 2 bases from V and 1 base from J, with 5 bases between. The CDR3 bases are TGCAGTGCTAGACCCGGGAACACTGAAGCTTTCTTT. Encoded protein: CSARPGNTEAFF.

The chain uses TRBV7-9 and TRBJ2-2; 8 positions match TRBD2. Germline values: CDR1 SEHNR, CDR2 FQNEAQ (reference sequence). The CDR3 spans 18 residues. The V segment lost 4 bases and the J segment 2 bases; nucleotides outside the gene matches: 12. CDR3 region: CASSSIPGLGSNTGELFF. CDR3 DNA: TGTGCCAGCAGCTCCATTCCGGGACTAGGCTCTAACACCGGGGAGCTGTTTTTT.

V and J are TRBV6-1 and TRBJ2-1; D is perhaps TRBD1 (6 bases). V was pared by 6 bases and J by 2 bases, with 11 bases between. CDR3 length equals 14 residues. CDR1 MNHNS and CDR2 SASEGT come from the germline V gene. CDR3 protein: CASSWGHPYNEQFF. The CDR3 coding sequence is TGTGCCAGCAGCTGGGGACACCCCTACAATGAGCAGTTCTTC.

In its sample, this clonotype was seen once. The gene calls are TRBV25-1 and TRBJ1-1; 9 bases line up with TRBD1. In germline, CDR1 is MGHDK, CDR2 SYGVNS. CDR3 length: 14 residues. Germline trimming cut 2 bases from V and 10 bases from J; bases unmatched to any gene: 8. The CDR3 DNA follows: TGTGCCAGCAGTGAACGCAGGGACAGGGTGGGAGCTTTCTTT. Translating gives CASSERRDRVGAFF.

DNA for the CDR3: TGCGCCAGCAGCTCCAACTCCTTCAGGGGACTAGCGCCCGACGAGCAGTTCTTC. Its translation: CASSSNSFRGLAPDEQFF. The chain has TRBV5-1 and TRBJ2-1; the match to TRBD2 covers 10 bases. The CDR3 covers 18 residues. With 3 bases clipped from V and 10 bases from J, the junction kept 19 bases outside the gene matches. Germline V lookup: CDR1 SGHRS, CDR2 YFSETQ.

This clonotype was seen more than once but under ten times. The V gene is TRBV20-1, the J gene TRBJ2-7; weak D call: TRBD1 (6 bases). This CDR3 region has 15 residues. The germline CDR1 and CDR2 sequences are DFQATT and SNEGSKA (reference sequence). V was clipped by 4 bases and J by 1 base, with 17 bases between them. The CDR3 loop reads CSATWGLDSSYEQYF. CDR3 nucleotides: TGCAGTGCTACCTGGGGGCTGGACAGTTCCTACGAGCAGTACTTC.

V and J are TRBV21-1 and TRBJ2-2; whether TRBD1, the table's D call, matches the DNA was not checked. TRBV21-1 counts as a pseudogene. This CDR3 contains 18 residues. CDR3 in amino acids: CASPNKISRPPSTGELFF. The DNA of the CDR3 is TGTGCCAGCCCCAACAAGATATCCCGCCCCCCGAGCACCGGGGAGCTGTTTTTT.